This T cell receptor beta chain originates from a study of cytomegalovirus exposure and HLA in healthy donors. Whole-study findings and limits: Later, TCR association rates were found to vary by HLA locus, highest for DRB1 and lowest for HLA-C. HLA-A and HLA-B allele assignments for most subjects were reportedly predicted accurately using TCR beta sequences. A prior analysis recorded that most TCR beta V segments were productive about 87% or about 30% of the time.

CDR1 is SEHNR and CDR2 is FQNEAQ in the germline V gene (reference sequence). Between the trimmed V and J ends, which lost 5 bases and 11 bases, there was a span of 18 bases. This CDR3 spans 14 amino acids. The PCR contained 60 Vbeta and 13 Jbeta primers. The data were produced by immunoSEQ multiplex PCR, yet TCRdb's version contains in-frame clones alone and is incomplete. Of around 89,000 clones in the sample, around three quarters were seen once. Likely unrecorded immune exposures existed in these nominally healthy donors. Regarding this clone: Its specificity is unknown.

Sequenced: PBMCs. This chain connects TRBV7-9 to TRBJ2-2; perhaps TRBD2 as D (7 bases). The TCR comes from a man aged 35 to 55 in good health and CMV-seronegative. CDR3 in amino acids: CASSPKGGQTELFF. The CDR3 nucleotides read TGTGCCAGCAGCCCAAAGGGGGGGCAAACTGAGCTGTTTTTT.